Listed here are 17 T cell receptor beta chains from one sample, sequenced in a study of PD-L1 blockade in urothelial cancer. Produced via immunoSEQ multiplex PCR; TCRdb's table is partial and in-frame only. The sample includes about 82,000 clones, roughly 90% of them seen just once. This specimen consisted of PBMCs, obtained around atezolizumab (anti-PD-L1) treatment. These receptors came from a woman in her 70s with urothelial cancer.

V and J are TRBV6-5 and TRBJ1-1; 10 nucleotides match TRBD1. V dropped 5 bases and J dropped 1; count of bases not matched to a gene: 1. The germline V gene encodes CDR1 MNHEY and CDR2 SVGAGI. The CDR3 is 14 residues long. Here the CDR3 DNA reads TGTGCCAGCAGTCGACAGGGGGCGAACACTGAAGCTTTCTTT. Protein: CASSRQGANTEAFF.

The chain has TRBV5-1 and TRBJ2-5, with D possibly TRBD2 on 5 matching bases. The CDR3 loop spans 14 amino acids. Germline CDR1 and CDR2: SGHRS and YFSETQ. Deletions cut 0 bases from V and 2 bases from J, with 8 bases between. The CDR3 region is CASSLGTQQETQYF. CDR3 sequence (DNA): TGCGCCAGCAGCTTGGGGACTCAACAAGAGACCCAGTACTTC. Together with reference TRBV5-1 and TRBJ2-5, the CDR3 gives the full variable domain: KAGVTQTPRYLIKTRGQQVTLSCSPISGHRSVSWYQQTPGQGLQFLFEYFSETQRNKGNFPGRFSGRQFSNSRSEMNVSTLELGDSALYLCASSLGTQQETQYFGPGTRLLVL.

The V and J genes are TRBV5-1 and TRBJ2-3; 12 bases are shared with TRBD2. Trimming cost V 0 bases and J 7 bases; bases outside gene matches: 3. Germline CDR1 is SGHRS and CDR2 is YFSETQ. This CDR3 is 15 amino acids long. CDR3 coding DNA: TGCGCCAGCAGCTTGGTAACTAGCGGGGGGAATACGCAGTATTTT. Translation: CASSLVTSGGNTQYF.

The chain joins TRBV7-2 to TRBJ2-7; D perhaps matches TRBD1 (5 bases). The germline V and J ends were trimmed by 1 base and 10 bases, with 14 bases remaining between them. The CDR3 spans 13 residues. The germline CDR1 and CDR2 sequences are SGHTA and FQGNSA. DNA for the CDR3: TGTGCCAGCAGCTTAGGAGCCGACAGCAACCAGTACTTC. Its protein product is CASSLGADSNQYF.

The CDR3 sequence is CSVLGLAGLTDTQYF. The CDR3 DNA sequence: TGCAGCGTGCTTGGTCTAGCGGGGCTCACAGATACGCAGTATTTT. This rearrangement joins TRBV29-1 to TRBJ2-3; 9 bases are a match to TRBD2. The length of the CDR3 is 15 residues. After removal of 6 bases from V and 2 bases from J, the junction contained 9 bases not matched to a gene. From germline, CDR1 is SQVTM and CDR2 ANQGSEA.

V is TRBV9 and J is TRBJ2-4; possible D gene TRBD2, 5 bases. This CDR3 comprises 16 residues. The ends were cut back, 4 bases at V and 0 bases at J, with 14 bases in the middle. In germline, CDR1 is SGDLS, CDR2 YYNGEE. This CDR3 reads CASSPGNLLAKNIQYF. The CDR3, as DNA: TGTGCCAGCAGCCCCGGGAACTTACTAGCCAAAAACATTCAGTACTTC.

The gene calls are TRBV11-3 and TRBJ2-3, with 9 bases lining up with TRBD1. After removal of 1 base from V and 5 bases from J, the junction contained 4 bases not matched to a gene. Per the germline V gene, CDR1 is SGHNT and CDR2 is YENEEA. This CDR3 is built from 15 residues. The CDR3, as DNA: TGTGCCAGCAGCTTAGGGGGACAGGGTGGAGATACGCAGTATTTT. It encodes CASSLGGQGGDTQYF. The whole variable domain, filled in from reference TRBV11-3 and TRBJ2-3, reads EAGVVQSPRYKIIEKKQPVAFWCNPISGHNTLYWYLQNLGQGPELLIRYENEEAVDDSQLPKDRFSAERLKGVDSTLKIQPAELGDSAVYLCASSLGGQGGDTQYFGPGTRLTVL.

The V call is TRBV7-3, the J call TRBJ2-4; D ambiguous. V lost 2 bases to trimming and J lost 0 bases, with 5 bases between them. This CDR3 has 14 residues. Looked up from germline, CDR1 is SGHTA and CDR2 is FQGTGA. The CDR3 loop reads CASSLARAKNIQYF. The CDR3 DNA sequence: TGTGCCAGCAGCTTAGCCAGAGCCAAAAACATTCAGTACTTC.

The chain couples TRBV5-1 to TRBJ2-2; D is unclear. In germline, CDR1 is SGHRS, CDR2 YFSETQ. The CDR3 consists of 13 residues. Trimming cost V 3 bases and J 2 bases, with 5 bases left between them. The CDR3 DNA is TGCGCCAGCAGCTCAGAAAACACCGGGGAGCTGTTTTTT. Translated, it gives CASSSENTGELFF. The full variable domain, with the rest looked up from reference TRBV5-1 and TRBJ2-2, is KAGVTQTPRYLIKTRGQQVTLSCSPISGHRSVSWYQQTPGQGLQFLFEYFSETQRNKGNFPGRFSGRQFSNSRSEMNVSTLELGDSALYLCASSSENTGELFFGEGSRLTVL.

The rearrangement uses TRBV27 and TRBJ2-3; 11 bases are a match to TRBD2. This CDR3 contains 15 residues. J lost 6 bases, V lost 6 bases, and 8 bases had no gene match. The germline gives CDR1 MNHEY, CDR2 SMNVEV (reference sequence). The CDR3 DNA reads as TGTGCCAGCAGGAGAACTAGCGGGAGTTTTGATACGCAGTATTTT. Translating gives CASRRTSGSFDTQYF.

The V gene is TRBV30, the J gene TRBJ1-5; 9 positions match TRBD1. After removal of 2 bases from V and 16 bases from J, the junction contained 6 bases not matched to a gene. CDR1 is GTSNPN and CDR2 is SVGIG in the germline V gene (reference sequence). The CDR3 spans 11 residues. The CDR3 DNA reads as TGTGCCTGGAGTACCGGGACAGGGAGACATTTT. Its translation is CAWSTGTGRHF.

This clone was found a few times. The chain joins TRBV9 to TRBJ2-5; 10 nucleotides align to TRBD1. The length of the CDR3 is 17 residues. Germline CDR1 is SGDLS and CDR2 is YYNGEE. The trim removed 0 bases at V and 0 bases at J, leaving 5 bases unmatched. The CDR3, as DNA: TGTGCCAGCAGCGTAGACTGGACAGGGGGTTACCAAGAGACCCAGTACTTC. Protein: CASSVDWTGGYQETQYF.

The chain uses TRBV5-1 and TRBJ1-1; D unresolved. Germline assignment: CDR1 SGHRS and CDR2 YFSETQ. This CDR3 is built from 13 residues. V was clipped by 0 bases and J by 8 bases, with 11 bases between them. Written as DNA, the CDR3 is TGCGCCAGCAGCTTGGTCCAGAACCAGGAAGCTTTCTTT. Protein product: CASSLVQNQEAFF.

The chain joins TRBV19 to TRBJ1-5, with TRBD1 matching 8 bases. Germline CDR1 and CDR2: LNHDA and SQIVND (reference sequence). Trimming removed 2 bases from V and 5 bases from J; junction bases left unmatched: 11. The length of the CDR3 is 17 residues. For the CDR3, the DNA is TGTGCCAGTAGTATACTCTTGACAGGGGTTATCTATCAGCCCCAGCATTTT. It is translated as CASSILLTGVIYQPQHF.

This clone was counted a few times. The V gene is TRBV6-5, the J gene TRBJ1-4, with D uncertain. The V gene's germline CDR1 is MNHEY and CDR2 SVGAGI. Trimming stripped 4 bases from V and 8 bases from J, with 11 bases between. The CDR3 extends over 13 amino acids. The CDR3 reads CASSLNGGEKLFF. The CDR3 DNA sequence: TGTGCCAGCAGTTTAAACGGAGGGGAAAAACTGTTTTTT.

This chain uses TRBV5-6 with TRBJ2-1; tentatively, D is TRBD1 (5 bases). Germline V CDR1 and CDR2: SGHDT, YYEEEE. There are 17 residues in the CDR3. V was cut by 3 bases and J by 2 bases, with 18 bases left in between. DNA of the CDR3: TGTGCCAGCAGCTCTTCCAAGGGGCCTAACCCCTACAATGAGCAGTTCTTC. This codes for CASSSSKGPNPYNEQFF.

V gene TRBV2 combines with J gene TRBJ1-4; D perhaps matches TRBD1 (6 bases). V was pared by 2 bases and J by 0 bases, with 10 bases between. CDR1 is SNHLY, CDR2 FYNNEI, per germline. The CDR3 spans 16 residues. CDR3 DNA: TGTGCCAGCAGTGAACAGGGGTTTGCAACTAATGAAAAACTGTTTTTT. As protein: CASSEQGFATNEKLFF.